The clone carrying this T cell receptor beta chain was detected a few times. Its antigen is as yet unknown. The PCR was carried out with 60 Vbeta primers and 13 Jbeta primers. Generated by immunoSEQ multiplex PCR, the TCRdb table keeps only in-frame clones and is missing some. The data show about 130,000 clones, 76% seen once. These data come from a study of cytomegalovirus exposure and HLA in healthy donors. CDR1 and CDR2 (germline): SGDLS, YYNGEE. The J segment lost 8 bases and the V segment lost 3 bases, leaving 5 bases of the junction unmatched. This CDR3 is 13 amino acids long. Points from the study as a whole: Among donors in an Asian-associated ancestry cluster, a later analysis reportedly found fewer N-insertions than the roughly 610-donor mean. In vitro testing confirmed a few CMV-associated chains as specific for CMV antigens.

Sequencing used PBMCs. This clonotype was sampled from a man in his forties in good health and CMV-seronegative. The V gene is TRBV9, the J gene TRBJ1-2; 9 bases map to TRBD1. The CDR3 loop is CASSGTGVEGYTF. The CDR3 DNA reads TGTGCCAGCAGCGGGACAGGGGTGGAGGGCTACACCTTC. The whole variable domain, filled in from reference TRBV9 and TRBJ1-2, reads DSGVTQTPKHLITATGQRVTLRCSPRSGDLSVYWYQQSLDQGLQFLIQYYNGEERAKGNILERFSAQQFPDLHSELNLSSLELGDSALYFCASSGTGVEGYTFGSGTRLTVV.